Following are 17 T cell receptor beta chains from one sample sequenced in a study of identical twins. TCRdb processed the 5' RACE reads anew with MiXCR; each CDR3 protein has one entry. The table shows 750,000 to 950,000 distinct CDR3 sequences, with more than 9% occurring only once. The same data also went into a second study, on yellow fever vaccine responses in identical twins.

Material for sequencing was PBMCs. These TCRs come from a woman in her late teens or twenties in good health.

This clonotype has at least ten counts. The V gene is TRBV25-1, the J gene TRBJ2-2; D uncertain. Deletions cut 0 bases from V and 0 bases from J, with 11 bases between. Germline-derived CDR1 and CDR2 are MGHDK and SYGVNS. CDR3 length: 17 residues. CDR3 bases: TGTGCCAGCAGTGAATATGGAGCGACCGCGAACACCGGGGAGCTGTTTTTT. It codes for CASSEYGATANTGELFF.

The chain joins TRBV28 to TRBJ2-7; D remains unclear. V was clipped by 2 bases and J by 6 bases, with 11 bases between them. The germline CDR1 and CDR2 sequences are MDHEN and SYDVKM. There are 13 residues in the CDR3. The CDR3 DNA reads as TGTGCCAGCAGTTTAAGTTTATCGCGCGAGCAGTACGTC. This sequence encodes CASSLSLSREQYV.

CDR3 in amino acids: CASRVGGSSYNEQFF. CDR3 bases: TGTGCCAGCAGAGTGGGCGGGAGCTCCTACAATGAGCAGTTCTTC. The chain recombines TRBV11-3 with TRBJ2-1; 7 bases align to TRBD2. The germline gives CDR1 SGHNT, CDR2 YENEEA. V gave up 6 bases and J gave up 0 bases; unmatched junction bases: 5. CDR3 length equals 15 residues.

The V call is TRBV29-1, the J call TRBJ2-1; TRBD2 agrees at 9 bases. The CDR3 covers 16 residues. Per germline, CDR1 SQVTM and CDR2 ANQGSEA. V shed 5 bases and J 1 base; nucleotides not matched to a gene: 9. The CDR3 protein is CSVPPGSGRSYNEQFF. CDR3 bases: TGCAGCGTTCCCCCGGGTAGCGGGAGATCCTACAATGAGCAGTTCTTC.

This chain uses TRBV25-1 with TRBJ1-3; D gene uncertain. Germline CDR1 reads MGHDK; CDR2 reads SYGVNS. The CDR3 has 13 amino acids. The V gene lost 2 bases and the J gene lost 0 bases, with 2 bases spanning the gap. The CDR3 protein is CASSENSGNTIYF. In nucleotides, the CDR3 is TGTGCCAGCAGTGAAAACTCTGGAAACACCATATATTTT.

This clonotype was counted at least ten times. The chain links TRBV6-1 to TRBJ1-5, with no clear D. The V end was cut by 0 bases, the J end by 5 bases, with 2 bases between. The CDR3 sequence is 12 residues long. From germline, CDR1 is MNHNS and CDR2 SASEGT. The CDR3 bases are TGTGCCAGCAGTGAAGCGGATCAGCCCCAGCATTTT. This translates into CASSEADQPQHF.

This clonotype was seen repeatedly, ten times or more. The rearrangement uses TRBV28 and TRBJ2-3; TRBD1 agrees at 7 bases. Germline CDR1 is MDHEN and CDR2 is SYDVKM. The CDR3 contains 11 residues. The ends lost 4 bases at V and 10 bases at J; junction bases unmatched: 2. DNA for the CDR3: TGTGCCAGCAGTTCACAGGGGTCGCAGTATTTT. It yields the protein CASSSQGSQYF.

This clonotype came up many times. V gene TRBV5-1 combines with J gene TRBJ2-2; 7 bases are a match to TRBD2. J lost 6 bases, V lost 0 bases, and 5 bases had no gene match. The CDR3 is 15 residues long. Looked up from germline, CDR1 is SGHRS and CDR2 is YFSETQ. This CDR3 is CASSLVGLVAGELFF. DNA of the CDR3: TGCGCCAGCAGCTTGGTCGGACTAGTGGCCGGGGAGCTGTTTTTT.

In its sample, this clonotype was seen a few times. J is TRBJ2-2 and V is TRBV15, with D unresolved. The V gene's germline CDR1 is LNHNV and CDR2 YYDKDF (reference sequence). CDR3 length: 16 amino acids. V was clipped by 3 bases and J by 4 bases, with 15 bases between them. The CDR3 nucleotides are TGTGCCACCAGCAGTGAACCTGTCGTCGGCACCGGGGAGCTGTTTTTT. Its protein product is CATSSEPVVGTGELFF.

This clonotype was detected a few times. V is TRBV19 and J is TRBJ2-3; D may be TRBD1 (7 bases). This CDR3 is 15 amino acids long. The germline V gene encodes CDR1 LNHDA and CDR2 SQIVND (reference sequence). V was clipped by 6 bases and J by 1 base, with 14 bases between them. Here the CDR3 reads CASRWGDRGTDTQYF. The CDR3 DNA reads as TGTGCCAGTAGATGGGGGGACAGAGGCACAGATACGCAGTATTTT.

V gene TRBV7-9 combines with J gene TRBJ1-3; D gene uncertain. V was trimmed by 4 bases and J by 6 bases, leaving 16 bases between them. The CDR3 extends over 15 amino acids. CDR1 and CDR2 from the germline V gene are SEHNR and FQNEAQ (reference sequence). This CDR3 is CASSSPLPAENTIYF. The DNA for the CDR3 is TGTGCCAGCAGCTCCCCCTTACCAGCAGAAAACACCATATATTTT. Based on the CDR3 plus reference TRBV7-9 and TRBJ1-3, the full variable domain is DTGVSQNPRHKITKRGQNVTFRCDPISEHNRLYWYRQTLGQGPEFLTYFQNEAQLEKSRLLSDRFSAERPKGSFSTLEIQRTEQGDSAMYLCASSSPLPAENTIYFGEGSWLTVV.

This chain connects TRBV7-3 to TRBJ2-3; TRBD2 matches at 8 bases. The CDR3 runs to 16 residues. Germline V lookup: CDR1 SGHTA, CDR2 FQGTGA. With V trimmed by 5 bases and J by 3 bases, 10 bases remained unmatched. CDR3 bases: TGTGCCAGCAGCCCCCATCCGGGACTAGATACAGATACGCAGTATTTT. Translation: CASSPHPGLDTDTQYF.

V and J are TRBV14 and TRBJ2-6; either TRBD1 or TRBD2 may fit D (6 bases each). The CDR3 spans 18 residues. Germline V lookup: CDR1 SGHDN, CDR2 FVKESK. V was trimmed by 2 bases and J by 1 base, leaving 15 bases between them. The CDR3 sequence is CASSQIQGGFSGANVLTF. The CDR3, as DNA: TGTGCCAGCAGCCAAATACAAGGGGGGTTTTCTGGGGCCAACGTCCTGACTTTC.

This clonotype has more than one count but fewer than ten. This chain uses TRBV20-1 with TRBJ1-2; D gene ambiguous. The CDR3 runs 13 residues. V was trimmed by 7 bases and J by 5 bases, leaving 17 bases between them. The germline V gene has CDR1 DFQATT and CDR2 SNEGSKA (reference sequence). DNA of the CDR3: TGCAGTGGGTCTACAGCCCTCTCTTATGGCTACACCTTC. It yields the protein CSGSTALSYGYTF.

This clonotype showed up just a few times. This chain joins TRBV11-2 and TRBJ1-1, with D uncertain. Trimming removed 5 bases from V and 5 bases from J, with 12 bases in between. This CDR3 region has 13 residues. Germline CDR1 and CDR2: SGHAT and FQNNGV. This CDR3 is CASSPRLQTEAFF. The CDR3 DNA follows: TGTGCCAGCAGCCCGAGACTACAAACTGAAGCTTTCTTT.

The rearrangement links TRBV6-5 to TRBJ2-5, with no clear D. This CDR3 comprises 15 residues. V was pared by 0 bases and J by 3 bases, with 11 bases between. Germline CDR1 reads MNHEY; CDR2 reads SVGAGI. This CDR3 is CASSYSNGWEETQYF. The CDR3 DNA reads as TGTGCCAGCAGTTACTCGAATGGTTGGGAAGAGACCCAGTACTTC.

In its sample, this clonotype was seen a few times. J is TRBJ2-1 and V is TRBV9, with 11 nucleotides matching TRBD2. CDR3 length: 17 amino acids. CDR1 is SGDLS and CDR2 is YYNGEE in the germline V gene. The V and J ends lost 5 bases and 5 bases, in that order; junction bases with no gene match: 12. The CDR3 loop is CASSELKLAGADNEQFF. In nucleotides, the CDR3 is TGTGCCAGCAGTGAACTCAAACTAGCGGGAGCGGACAATGAGCAGTTCTTC.